A selection of T cell receptor beta chains follows, all from one sample in a study of beta chain features in type 1 diabetes. Here immunoSEQ multiplex PCR was the method, and the copy in TCRdb shows in-frame clones only, minus some. The data contain over 90,000 clones, 25% to 30% of them singletons. The specimen sequenced was central memory CD4+ T cells from blood. The receptors shown here come from a woman between 18 and 29 years old with type 1 diabetes. The CDR3 runs from the conserved cysteine through the conserved F or W. The order of the fields is D gene, V gene, clone size, J gene, CDR3 protein, CDR3 DNA. D genes are given only for firm matches. The size entry is marked missing in some rows and otherwise reads once, few, many or a size class.

TRBD1	TRBV6-6	few	TRBJ2-1	CASSANRGANEQFF	TGTGCCAGCAGTGCAAACAGGGGGGCTAATGAGCAGTTCTTC
NA	TRBV5-5	NA	TRBJ2-1	CASSLTASREFF	TGTGCCAGCAGCTTAACGGCTAGCCGAGAGTTCTTC
TRBD1	TRBV7-9	few	TRBJ1-1	CASSVLQGTEAFF	TGTGCCAGCAGCGTCCTACAGGGGACTGAAGCTTTCTTT
NA	TRBV7-9	NA	TRBJ1-4	CASSSGQGGVGEKLFF	TGTGCCAGCAGCTCGGGACAAGGAGGAGTGGGAGAAAAACTGTTTTTT
NA	TRBV9	many	TRBJ2-3	CASSVEGGPTDTQYF	TGTGCCAGCAGCGTAGAGGGGGGGCCTACAGATACGCAGTATTTT
TRBD2	TRBV5-1	NA	TRBJ2-2	CASSTTSGNTGELFF	TGCGCCAGCAGCACAACTAGCGGTAACACCGGGGAGCTGTTTTTT
TRBD2	TRBV6-5	NA	TRBJ2-5	CASSYSGSSETQYF	TGTGCCAGCAGTTACAGCGGGAGTTCGGAGACCCAGTACTTC
NA	TRBV2	few	TRBJ2-7	CASSERRGDEEQYF	TGTGCCAGCAGTGAACGTCGGGGAGACGAAGAGCAGTACTTC
TRBD2	TRBV30	NA	TRBJ2-6	CAWRKLAGVVAGANVLTF	TGTGCCTGGAGAAAATTAGCGGGAGTTGTAGCTGGGGCCAACGTCCTGACTTTC
TRBD2	TRBV18	few	TRBJ2-1	CASSLTRTSGSSYNEQFF	TGTGCCAGCTCACTAACACGGACTAGCGGGAGTTCCTACAATGAGCAGTTCTTC
TRBD2	TRBV19	NA	TRBJ2-1	CASSKSSSGRVNEQFF	TGTGCCAGTAGTAAATCTTCTAGCGGGAGGGTCAATGAGCAGTTCTTC
NA	TRBV29-1	few	TRBJ1-1	CSVDPVGPEAFF	TGCAGCGTGGACCCTGTGGGGCCTGAAGCTTTCTTT
TRBD1	TRBV5-1	NA	TRBJ2-3	CASSWATGNTDTQYF	TGCGCCAGCAGCTGGGCGACAGGGAACACAGATACGCAGTATTTT
TRBD2	TRBV5-1	NA	TRBJ2-5	CASSSKGTRQETQYF	TGCGCCAGCAGCTCGAAGGGGACTAGACAAGAGACCCAGTACTTC
NA	TRBV5-1	NA	TRBJ1-2	CASSLGREQTYTF	TGCGCCAGCAGCTTGGGGCGGGAGCAGACCTACACCTTC
NA	TRBV4-1	few	TRBJ2-2	CASSQVGLAALNTGELFF	TGCGCCAGCAGCCAAGTCGGTTTAGCGGCACTGAACACCGGGGAGCTGTTTTTT
TRBD1	TRBV9	NA	TRBJ1-1	CASSVTDREGEAFF	TGTGCCAGCAGCGTAACCGACAGGGAAGGTGAAGCTTTCTTT
NA	TRBV28	few	TRBJ2-2	CASSPLGGALTGELFF	TGTGCCAGCAGCCCCCTAGGGGGGGCACTCACCGGGGAGCTGTTTTTT
NA	TRBV7-2	NA	TRBJ2-2	CASSPRYSTGELFF	TGTGCCAGCAGCCCCCGATATAGTACCGGGGAGCTGTTTTTT
NA	TRBV7-2	few	TRBJ2-1	CASSPRGVNYNEQFF	TGTGCCAGCAGCCCCAGGGGAGTAAACTACAATGAGCAGTTCTTC
NA	TRBV20-1	NA	TRBJ2-1	CSARRGIF	TGCAGTGCTAGACGAGGTATCTTC
NA	TRBV19	NA	TRBJ2-1	CASSILWQSNEQFF	TGTGCCAGTAGTATATTGTGGCAGTCCAATGAGCAGTTCTTC
TRBD2	TRBV5-1	few	TRBJ2-3	CASRLGTSGSLDTQYF	TGCGCCAGCAGACTCGGGACTAGCGGTTCCCTGGATACGCAGTATTTT
TRBD2	TRBV18	NA	TRBJ2-3	CASSREAGAGDTQYF	TGTGCCAGCTCCCGTGAAGCGGGAGCTGGGGATACGCAGTATTTT
TRBD1	TRBV5-1	NA	TRBJ2-5	CASSLPTGEETQYF	TGCGCCAGCAGCTTACCCACAGGGGAGGAGACCCAGTACTTC
NA	TRBV6-5	NA	TRBJ2-3	CASSLGLATDTQYF	TGTGCCAGCAGTCTGGGGCTAGCGACAGATACGCAGTATTTT
TRBD2	TRBV27	NA	TRBJ2-3	CASSSYLAGSTDTQYF	TGTGCCAGCAGTTCCTATTTAGCGGGAAGCACAGATACGCAGTATTTT
NA	TRBV20-1	NA	TRBJ1-1	CSARKGAEAFF	TGCAGTGCTAGAAAGGGGGCTGAAGCTTTCTTT